A selection of T cell receptor beta chains follows, all from one sample in a study of shared clonotypes between healthy human individuals. Profiled with immunoSEQ multiplex PCR; TCRdb holds only in-frame clones, not every one. The data contain about 1.1 million clones, around 78% of them seen just once; the ten biggest clones take up approximately 0.56%. Sequencing was performed on memory CD4+ T cells from PBMCs. Receptors were obtained from a man younger than 35 in good health. Some clones in this sample may be carry-over from other donors' samples. Both conserved end residues are part of each CDR3. A D gene is named only where the DNA matches it firmly. Clone size is stated in some rows and not others, as once, few, many or a class when expanded.

V gene,clone size,J gene,CDR3 length,D gene,CDR3 protein,CDR3 DNA
TRBV9,.,TRBJ1-2,14,TRBD1,CASSGDRGTHGYTF,TGTGCCAGCAGCGGGGACAGGGGGACCCATGGCTACACCTTC
TRBV18,.,TRBJ1-5,15,.,CASSPTPGTDGPQHF,TGTGCCAGCTCACCCACTCCAGGGACTGATGGACCCCAGCATTTT
TRBV15,.,TRBJ1-5,15,.,CATSRDGYSNQPQHF,TGTGCCACCAGCAGGGACGGATATAGCAATCAGCCCCAGCATTTT
TRBV30,.,TRBJ2-3,15,TRBD2,CAWSRLAGNTDTQYF,TGTGCCTGGAGTAGACTAGCGGGCAACACAGATACGCAGTATTTT
TRBV30,.,TRBJ1-1,13,.,CAWSQDRNTEAFF,TGTGCCTGGAGTCAGGACAGGAACACTGAAGCTTTCTTT
TRBV11-2,.,TRBJ1-1,14,.,CASSTPLRNTEAFF,TGTGCCAGCAGCACGCCACTGAGGAACACTGAAGCTTTCTTT
TRBV5-6,few,TRBJ2-2,14,.,CASSLDGNTGELFF,TGTGCCAGCAGTCTGGACGGCAACACCGGGGAGCTGTTTTTT
TRBV9,.,TRBJ2-3,13,.,CASSVASTHTQYF,TGTGCCAGCAGCGTAGCAAGCACGCATACGCAGTATTTT
TRBV28,once,TRBJ2-1,14,.,CASSSTRITNEQFF,TGTGCCAGCAGTTCCACAAGGATCACCAATGAGCAGTTCTTC
TRBV4-2,.,TRBJ2-2,13,.,CASSQPGTGELFF,TGTGCCAGCAGCCAACCAGGCACCGGGGAGCTGTTTTTT
TRBV28,.,TRBJ2-1,17,.,CASSHSGLKRGYNEQFF,TGTGCCAGCAGTCACTCAGGACTGAAGAGAGGATACAATGAGCAGTTCTTC
TRBV30,.,TRBJ2-6,14,.,CAWLAYSGANVLTF,TGTGCCTGGCTGGCATACTCTGGGGCCAACGTCCTGACTTTC
TRBV7-2,.,TRBJ2-5,16,.,CASSSITRINQETQYF,TGTGCCAGCAGCTCCATTACCAGAATCAACCAAGAGACCCAGTACTTC
TRBV7-7,.,TRBJ1-3,16,TRBD1,CASSSGTGPSGNTIYF,TGTGCCAGCAGCTCAGGGACAGGCCCCTCTGGAAACACCATATATTTT
TRBV7-9,.,TRBJ1-4,15,.,CASSPRGEVHEKLFF,TGTGCCAGCAGCCCCCGGGGGGAAGTACATGAAAAACTGTTTTTT
TRBV5-5,.,TRBJ2-1,14,.,CASSARDPRNEQFF,TGTGCCAGCAGCGCCCGGGACCCTAGGAATGAGCAGTTCTTC
TRBV9,.,TRBJ1-1,13,.,CASSVVMNTEAFF,TGTGCCAGCAGCGTAGTAATGAACACTGAAGCTTTCTTT
TRBV7-9,.,TRBJ2-4,17,.,CASSYGQSALAKNIQYF,TGTGCCAGCAGCTACGGACAGAGTGCTCTCGCCAAAAACATTCAGTACTTC
TRBV10-3,once,TRBJ2-7,14,.,CAISDSLGTNEQYF,TGTGCCATCAGTGATTCCCTAGGAACAAACGAGCAGTACTTC
TRBV5-6,.,TRBJ2-5,15,.,CASSVQGTGGETQYF,TGTGCCAGCAGCGTACAAGGAACCGGTGGAGAGACCCAGTACTTC
TRBV11-2,once,TRBJ2-1,17,TRBD2,CASSLGRLAGNLNEQFF,TGTGCCAGCAGCTTAGGCAGACTAGCGGGAAATCTCAATGAGCAGTTCTTC
TRBV7-3,once,TRBJ1-5,13,.,CASSPNRDQPQHF,TGTGCCAGCAGCCCTAACCGAGATCAGCCCCAGCATTTT
TRBV6-1,.,TRBJ1-2,15,TRBD1,CASSETGGAFYGYTF,TGTGCCAGCAGTGAGACAGGGGGCGCCTTCTATGGCTACACCTTC
TRBV20-1,.,TRBJ2-1,11,.,CSARSNDEQFF,TGCAGTGCTCGGAGCAATGATGAGCAGTTCTTC
TRBV5-1,.,TRBJ1-2,14,.,CASSPNLSGHGYTF,TGCGCCAGCAGCCCCAACCTTTCAGGCCATGGCTACACCTTC
TRBV5-3,.,TRBJ1-1,13,.,CARSLDGNTEAFF,TGTGCCAGAAGCTTGGATGGGAACACTGAAGCTTTCTTT
TRBV2,.,TRBJ1-2,14,.,CASSGLWGDYGYTF,TGTGCCAGCAGTGGGCTATGGGGAGACTATGGCTACACCTTC
TRBV19,.,TRBJ2-7,13,.,CASSIIKGNEQYF,TGTGCCAGTAGTATAATCAAGGGCAACGAGCAGTACTTC
TRBV7-2,.,TRBJ2-5,13,TRBD1,CASSNRDSKTQYF,TGTGCCAGCAGCAACCGGGACAGTAAGACCCAGTACTTC
TRBV30,.,TRBJ1-1,22,TRBD1,CAWAALQGAVNYLSTMNTEAFF,TGTGCCTGGGCCGCACTACAGGGGGCGGTAAATTACCTTTCGACCATGAACACTGAAGCTTTCTTT
TRBV6-1,.,TRBJ2-1,15,.,CASSALSRYNNEQFF,TGTGCCAGCAGTGCCTTGTCGAGATACAACAATGAGCAGTTCTTC
TRBV5-6,.,TRBJ2-1,15,TRBD1,CASSFGQGTPYEQFF,TGTGCCAGCAGCTTTGGACAGGGGACGCCATATGAGCAGTTCTTC
TRBV7-2,.,TRBJ2-7,13,.,CASSQQSSYEQYF,TGTGCCAGCAGCCAACAGAGCTCCTACGAGCAGTACTTC
TRBV18,.,TRBJ2-2,14,.,CASSRPPGTGELFF,TGTGCCAGCTCACGACCCCCGGGCACCGGGGAGCTGTTTTTT
TRBV7-2,.,TRBJ1-2,16,.,CASSLVSGGGDYGYTF,TGTGCCAGCAGCTTAGTATCCGGGGGCGGAGACTATGGCTACACCTTC
TRBV28,.,TRBJ2-7,17,.,CASSFPPKAPSSYEQYF,TGTGCCAGCAGTTTTCCCCCCAAAGCCCCCTCCTCCTACGAGCAGTACTTC
TRBV18,.,TRBJ1-3,14,.,CASSEAGAGNTIYF,TGTGCCAGCTCAGAAGCAGGGGCTGGAAACACCATATATTTT
TRBV5-1,.,TRBJ2-3,15,.,CASSLYSGGTDTQYF,TGCGCCAGCAGCTTGTATAGTGGGGGCACAGATACGCAGTATTTT
TRBV5-1,.,TRBJ2-2,15,TRBD1,CASSSQGTGAGELFF,TGCGCCAGCAGCTCCCAGGGGACAGGGGCCGGGGAGCTGTTTTTT
TRBV28,.,TRBJ2-2,15,TRBD2,CASSVTGTRMGELFF,TGTGCCAGCAGTGTGACCGGGACTAGGATGGGGGAGCTGTTTTTT
TRBV5-6,.,TRBJ2-7,15,.,CASSLSGQGTYEQYF,TGTGCCAGCAGCTTGTCCGGGCAGGGGACCTACGAGCAGTACTTC
TRBV28,.,TRBJ1-2,15,.,CASSPARRGRFGYTF,TGTGCCAGCAGCCCGGCCAGGAGGGGTCGGTTTGGCTACACCTTC
TRBV7-2,.,TRBJ1-2,13,TRBD1,CASSYRDRSGYTF,TGTGCCAGCAGCTACCGGGACAGAAGTGGCTACACCTTC
TRBV5-1,once,TRBJ2-7,15,TRBD2,CASRFLAGGKGEQYF,TGCGCCAGCAGGTTCCTAGCGGGAGGGAAGGGCGAGCAGTACTTC
TRBV28,.,TRBJ2-7,19,TRBD1,CASSLFSGLRQGVFHEQYF,TGTGCCAGCAGTTTATTTTCGGGCCTGAGGCAGGGGGTATTCCACGAGCAGTACTTC
TRBV5-6,.,TRBJ1-1,15,.,CASSLGMGETGGAFF,TGTGCCAGCAGCTTGGGAATGGGTGAAACGGGGGGAGCTTTCTTT